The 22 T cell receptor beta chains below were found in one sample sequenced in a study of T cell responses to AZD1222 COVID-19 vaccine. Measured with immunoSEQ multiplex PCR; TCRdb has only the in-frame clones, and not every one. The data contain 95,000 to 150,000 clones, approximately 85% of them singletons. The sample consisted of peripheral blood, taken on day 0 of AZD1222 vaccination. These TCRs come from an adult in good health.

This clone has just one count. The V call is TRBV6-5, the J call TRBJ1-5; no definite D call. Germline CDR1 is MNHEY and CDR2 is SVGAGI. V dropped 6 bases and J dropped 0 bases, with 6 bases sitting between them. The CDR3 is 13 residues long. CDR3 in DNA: TGTGCCAGCAGAGAGGGTAGCAATCAGCCCCAGCATTTT. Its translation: CASREGSNQPQHF.

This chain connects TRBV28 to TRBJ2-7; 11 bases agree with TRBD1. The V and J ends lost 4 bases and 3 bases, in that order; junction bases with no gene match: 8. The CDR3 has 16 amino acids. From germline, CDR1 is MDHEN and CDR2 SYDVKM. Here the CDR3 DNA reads TGTGCCAGCAGTTCCTCCGGGACAGGGGGAGTCTACGAGCAGTACTTC. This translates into CASSSSGTGGVYEQYF.

For the CDR3, the DNA is TGTGCCAGTTCGTCACCTTATGAAAAACTGTTTTTT. It codes for CASSSPYEKLFF. V and J are TRBV19 and TRBJ1-4; D is uncertain. This CDR3 spans 12 amino acids. Trimming shortened V by 8 bases and J by 6 bases, and 10 bases separated the two germline ends. CDR1 LNHDA and CDR2 SQIVND come from the germline V gene (reference sequence).

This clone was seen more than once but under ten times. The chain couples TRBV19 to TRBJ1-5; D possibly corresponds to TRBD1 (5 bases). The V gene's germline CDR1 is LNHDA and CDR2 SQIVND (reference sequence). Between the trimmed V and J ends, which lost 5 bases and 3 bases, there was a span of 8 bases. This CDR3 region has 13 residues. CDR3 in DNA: TGTGCCAGTAGTCCGGGGGACAATCAGCCCCAGCATTTT. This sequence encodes CASSPGDNQPQHF.

The CDR3 loop is CASQGGRRSGNTIYF. CDR3 DNA sequence: TGTGCCAGTCAGGGAGGCAGGAGGTCTGGAAACACCATATATTTT. The chain links TRBV7-2 to TRBJ1-3; TRBD1 might be the D (5 bases). The CDR3 spans 15 residues. Trimming cost V 9 bases and J 1 base, with 16 bases left between them. CDR1 is SGHTA and CDR2 is FQGNSA in the germline V gene.

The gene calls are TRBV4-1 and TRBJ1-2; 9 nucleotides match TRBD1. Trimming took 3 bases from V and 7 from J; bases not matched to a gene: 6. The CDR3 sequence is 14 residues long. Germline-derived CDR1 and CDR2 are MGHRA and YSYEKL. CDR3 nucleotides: TGCGCCAGCAGCCAGGGGACAGGGAATCGTGGCTACACCTTC. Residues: CASSQGTGNRGYTF.

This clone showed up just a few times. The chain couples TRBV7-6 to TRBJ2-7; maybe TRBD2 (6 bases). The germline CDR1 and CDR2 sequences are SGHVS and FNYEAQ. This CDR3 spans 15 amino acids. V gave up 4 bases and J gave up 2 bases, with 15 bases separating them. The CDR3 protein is CASSSRRGTTYEQYF. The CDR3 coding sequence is TGTGCCAGCAGCTCCAGGCGGGGAACTACCTACGAGCAGTACTTC.

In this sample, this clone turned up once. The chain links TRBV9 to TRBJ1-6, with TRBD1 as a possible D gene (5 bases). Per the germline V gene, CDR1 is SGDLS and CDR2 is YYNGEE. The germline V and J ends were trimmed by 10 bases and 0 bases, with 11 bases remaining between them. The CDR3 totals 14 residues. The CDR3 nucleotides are TGTGCCTCGGGGCAGGGCTCCTATAATTCACCCCTCCACTTT. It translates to CASGQGSYNSPLHF.

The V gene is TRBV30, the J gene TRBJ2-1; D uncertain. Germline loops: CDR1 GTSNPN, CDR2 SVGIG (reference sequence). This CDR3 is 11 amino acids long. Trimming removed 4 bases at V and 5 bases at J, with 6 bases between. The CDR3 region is CAWNGNNEQFF. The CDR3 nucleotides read TGTGCCTGGAACGGAAACAATGAGCAGTTCTTC.

CDR3 protein: CASRGQGFTGELFF. In nucleotides, the CDR3 is TGTGCCAGTAGGGGACAGGGGTTCACCGGGGAGCTGTTTTTT. The chain employs TRBV19 and TRBJ2-2; the match to TRBD1 covers 10 bases. V lost 6 bases, J lost 4 bases, and 2 bases stayed unmatched. Germline assignment: CDR1 LNHDA and CDR2 SQIVND (reference sequence). CDR3 length equals 14 residues. Based on the CDR3 plus reference TRBV19 and TRBJ2-2, the full variable domain is DGGITQSPKYLFRKEGQNVTLSCEQNLNHDAMYWYRQDPGQGLRLIYYSQIVNDFQKGDIAEGYSVSREKKESFPLTVTSAQKNPTAFYLCASRGQGFTGELFFGEGSRLTVL.

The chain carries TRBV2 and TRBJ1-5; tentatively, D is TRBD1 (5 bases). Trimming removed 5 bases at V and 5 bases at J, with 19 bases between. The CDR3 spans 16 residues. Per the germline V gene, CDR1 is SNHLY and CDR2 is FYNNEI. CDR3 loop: CASSSEGRVGYQPQHF. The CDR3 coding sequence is TGTGCCAGCAGTTCCGAGGGGAGAGTAGGCTATCAGCCCCAGCATTTT.

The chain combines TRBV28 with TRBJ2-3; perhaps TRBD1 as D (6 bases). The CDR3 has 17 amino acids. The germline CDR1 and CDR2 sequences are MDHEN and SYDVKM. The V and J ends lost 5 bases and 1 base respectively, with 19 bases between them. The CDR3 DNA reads TGTGCCAGCAGTCCCCGCCCTAGCTGGGGGCGCACAGATACGCAGTATTTT. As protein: CASSPRPSWGRTDTQYF. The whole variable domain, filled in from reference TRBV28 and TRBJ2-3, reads DVKVTQSSRYLVKRTGEKVFLECVQDMDHENMFWYRQDPGLGLRLIYFSYDVKMKEKGDIPEGYSVSREKKERFSLILESASTNQTSMYLCASSPRPSWGRTDTQYFGPGTRLTVL.

The CDR3 nucleotides read TGTGCCAGCCAAAGTACCGGGGAGCTGTTTTTT. Protein: CASQSTGELFF. The chain combines TRBV18 with TRBJ2-2; no firm D call. The CDR3 sequence is 11 residues long. Looked up from germline, CDR1 is KGHSH and CDR2 is LQKENI. V was trimmed by 8 bases and J by 5 bases, leaving 6 bases between them.

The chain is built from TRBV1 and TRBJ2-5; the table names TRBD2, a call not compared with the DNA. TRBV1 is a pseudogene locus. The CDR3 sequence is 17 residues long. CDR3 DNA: TGCACCAGCAGCCAAGATTCGGGGACTAGCGGAGAAGAGACCCAGTACTTC. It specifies CTSSQDSGTSGEETQYF.

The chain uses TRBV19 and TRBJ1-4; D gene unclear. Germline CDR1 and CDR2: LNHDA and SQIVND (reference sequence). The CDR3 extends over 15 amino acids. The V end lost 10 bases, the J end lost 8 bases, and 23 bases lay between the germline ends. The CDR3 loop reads CATTQGGRKEEKLFF. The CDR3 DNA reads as TGTGCCACCACCCAAGGCGGGCGCAAGGAGGAAAAACTGTTTTTT.

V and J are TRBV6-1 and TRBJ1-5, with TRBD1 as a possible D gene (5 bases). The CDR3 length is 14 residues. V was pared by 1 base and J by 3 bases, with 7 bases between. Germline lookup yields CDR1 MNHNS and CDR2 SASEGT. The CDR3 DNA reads TGTGCCAGCAGTGAAGGGGACGCCAATCAGCCCCAGCATTTT. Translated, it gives CASSEGDANQPQHF.

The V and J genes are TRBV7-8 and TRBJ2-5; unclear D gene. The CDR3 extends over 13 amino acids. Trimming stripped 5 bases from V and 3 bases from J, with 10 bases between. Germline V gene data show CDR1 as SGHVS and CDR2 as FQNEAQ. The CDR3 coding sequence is TGTGCCAGCAGCAACCGACTGAAAGAGACCCAGTACTTC. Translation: CASSNRLKETQYF.

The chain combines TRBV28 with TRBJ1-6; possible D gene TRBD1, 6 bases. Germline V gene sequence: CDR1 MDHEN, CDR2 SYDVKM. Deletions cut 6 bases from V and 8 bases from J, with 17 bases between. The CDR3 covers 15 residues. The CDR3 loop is CASSPTGMVDSPLHF. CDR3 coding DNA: TGTGCCAGCAGCCCAACAGGGATGGTCGATTCACCCCTCCACTTT.

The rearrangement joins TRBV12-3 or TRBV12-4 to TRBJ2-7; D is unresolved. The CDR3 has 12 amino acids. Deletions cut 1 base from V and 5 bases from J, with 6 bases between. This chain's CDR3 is CASSLGINEQYF. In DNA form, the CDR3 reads TGTGCCAGCAGTTTAGGAATTAACGAGCAGTACTTC.

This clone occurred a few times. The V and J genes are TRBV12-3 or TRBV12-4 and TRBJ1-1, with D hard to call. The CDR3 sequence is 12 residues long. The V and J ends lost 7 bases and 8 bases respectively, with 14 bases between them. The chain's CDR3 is CASTLGGGEAFF. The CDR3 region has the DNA TGTGCCAGCACCCTGGGCGGAGGGGAAGCTTTCTTT.

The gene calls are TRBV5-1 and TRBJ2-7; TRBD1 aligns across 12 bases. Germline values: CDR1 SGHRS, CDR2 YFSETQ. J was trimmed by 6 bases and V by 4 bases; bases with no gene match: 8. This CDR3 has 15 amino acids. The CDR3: CASSTPGQGALEQYF. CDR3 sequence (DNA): TGCGCCAGCAGCACCCCGGGACAGGGGGCCCTCGAGCAGTACTTC. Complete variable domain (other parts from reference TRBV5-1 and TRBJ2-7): KAGVTQTPRYLIKTRGQQVTLSCSPISGHRSVSWYQQTPGQGLQFLFEYFSETQRNKGNFPGRFSGRQFSNSRSEMNVSTLELGDSALYLCASSTPGQGALEQYFGPGTRLTVT.

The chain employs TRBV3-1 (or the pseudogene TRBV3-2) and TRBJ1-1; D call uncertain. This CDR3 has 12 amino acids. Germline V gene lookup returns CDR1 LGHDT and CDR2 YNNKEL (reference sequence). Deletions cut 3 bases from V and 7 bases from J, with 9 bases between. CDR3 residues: CASSHGRGEAFF. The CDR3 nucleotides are TGTGCCAGCAGCCACGGAAGAGGTGAAGCTTTCTTT.